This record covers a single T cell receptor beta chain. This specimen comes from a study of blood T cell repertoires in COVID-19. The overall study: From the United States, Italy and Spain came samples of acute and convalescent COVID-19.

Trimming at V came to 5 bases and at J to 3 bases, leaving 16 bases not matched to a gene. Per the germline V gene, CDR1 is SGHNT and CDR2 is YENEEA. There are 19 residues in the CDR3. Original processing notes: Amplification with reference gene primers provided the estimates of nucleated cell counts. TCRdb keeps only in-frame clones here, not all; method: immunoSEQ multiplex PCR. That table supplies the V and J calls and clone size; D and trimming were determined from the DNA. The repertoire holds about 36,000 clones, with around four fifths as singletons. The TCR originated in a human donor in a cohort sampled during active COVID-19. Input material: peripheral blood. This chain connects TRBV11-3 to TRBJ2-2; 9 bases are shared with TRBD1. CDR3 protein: CASSRKGVWGQGDTGELFF. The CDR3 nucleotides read TGTGCCAGCAGCAGGAAAGGGGTTTGGGGACAGGGCGACACCGGGGAGCTGTTTTTT.